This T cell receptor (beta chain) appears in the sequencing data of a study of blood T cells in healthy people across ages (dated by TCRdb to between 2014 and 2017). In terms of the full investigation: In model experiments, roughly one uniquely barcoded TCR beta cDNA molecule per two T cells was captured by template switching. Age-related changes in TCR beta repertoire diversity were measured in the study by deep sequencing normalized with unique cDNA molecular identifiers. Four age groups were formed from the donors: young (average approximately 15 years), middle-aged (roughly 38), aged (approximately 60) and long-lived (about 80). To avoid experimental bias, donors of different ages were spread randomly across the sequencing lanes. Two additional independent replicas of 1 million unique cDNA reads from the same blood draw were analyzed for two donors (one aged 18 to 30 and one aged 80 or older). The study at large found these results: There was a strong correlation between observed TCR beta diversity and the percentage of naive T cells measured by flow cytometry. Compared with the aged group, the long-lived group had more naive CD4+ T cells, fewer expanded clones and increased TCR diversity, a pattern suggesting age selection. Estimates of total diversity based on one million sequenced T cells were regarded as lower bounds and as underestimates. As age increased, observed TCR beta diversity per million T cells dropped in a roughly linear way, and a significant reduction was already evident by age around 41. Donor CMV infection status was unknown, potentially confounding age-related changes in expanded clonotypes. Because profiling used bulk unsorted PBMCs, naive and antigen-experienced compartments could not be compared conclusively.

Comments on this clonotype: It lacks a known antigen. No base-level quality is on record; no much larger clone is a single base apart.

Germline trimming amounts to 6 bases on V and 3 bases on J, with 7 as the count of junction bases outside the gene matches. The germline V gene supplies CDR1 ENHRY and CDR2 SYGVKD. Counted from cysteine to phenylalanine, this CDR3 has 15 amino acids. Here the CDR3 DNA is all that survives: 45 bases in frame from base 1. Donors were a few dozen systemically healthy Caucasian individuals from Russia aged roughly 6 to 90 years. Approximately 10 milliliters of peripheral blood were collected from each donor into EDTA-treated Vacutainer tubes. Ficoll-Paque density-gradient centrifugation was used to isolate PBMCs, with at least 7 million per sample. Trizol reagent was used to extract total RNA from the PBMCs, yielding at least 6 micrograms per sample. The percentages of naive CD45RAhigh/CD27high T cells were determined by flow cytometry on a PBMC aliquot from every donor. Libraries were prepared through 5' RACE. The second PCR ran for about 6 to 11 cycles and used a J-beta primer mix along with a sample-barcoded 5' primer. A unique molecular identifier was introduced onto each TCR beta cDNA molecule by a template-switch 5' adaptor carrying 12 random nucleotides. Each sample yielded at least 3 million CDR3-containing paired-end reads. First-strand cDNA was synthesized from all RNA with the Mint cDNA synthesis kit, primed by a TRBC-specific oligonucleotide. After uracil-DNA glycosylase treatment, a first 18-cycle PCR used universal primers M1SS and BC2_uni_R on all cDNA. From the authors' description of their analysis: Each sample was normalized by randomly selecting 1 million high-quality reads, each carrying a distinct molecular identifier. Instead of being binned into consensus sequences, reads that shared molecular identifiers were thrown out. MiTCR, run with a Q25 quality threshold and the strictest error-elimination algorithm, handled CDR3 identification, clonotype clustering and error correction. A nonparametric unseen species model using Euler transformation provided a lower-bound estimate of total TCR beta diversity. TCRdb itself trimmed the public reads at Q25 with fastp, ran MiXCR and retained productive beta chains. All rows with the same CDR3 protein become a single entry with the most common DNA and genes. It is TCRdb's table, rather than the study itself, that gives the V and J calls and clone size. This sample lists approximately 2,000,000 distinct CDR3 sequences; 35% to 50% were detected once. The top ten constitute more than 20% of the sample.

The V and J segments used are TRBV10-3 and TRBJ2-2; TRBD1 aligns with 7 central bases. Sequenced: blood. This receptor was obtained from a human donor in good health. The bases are TGTGCCATCAGGGGACAGCGGTCGGACACCGGGGAGCTGTTTTTT. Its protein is CAIRGQRSDTGELFF.